The source of this T cell receptor (beta chain) is a study of shared clonotypes between healthy human individuals. Study overall: Donors consisted of two women and three men between 18 and 49. Researchers assigned three CD4 naive, three CD4 memory, two CD8 naive and one CD8 memory plate to each donor.

On this clone: The antigen is undetermined.

TCRdb's table, derived via immunoSEQ multiplex PCR, lists solely in-frame clones and lacks some. Among 1.4 million or so clones, 97% to 99% were seen once, and the ten largest hold 0.36%. Study outcomes and limitations: Sorted-subset sequencing was shown by rarefaction to be incomplete despite large depth.

This CDR3 comprises 13 residues. Deletions cut 2 bases from V and 8 bases from J, with 13 bases between. Germline loops: CDR1 SGHKS, CDR2 YYEKEE (reference sequence). CD4+ cells underwent separation, giving CD45RA+ naive and CD45RA-negative memory subsets. What was sequenced was naive CD4+ T cells sorted from blood. Subset indicated: CD45RA+ positively selected. This TCR derives from a man under 40 in good health. The gene calls are TRBV5-5 and TRBJ1-2; tentatively, D is TRBD1 (5 bases). This chain's CDR3 is CASSLQDRGGYTF. The CDR3 DNA reads as TGTGCCAGCAGCTTACAGGATCGCGGGGGCTACACCTTC.